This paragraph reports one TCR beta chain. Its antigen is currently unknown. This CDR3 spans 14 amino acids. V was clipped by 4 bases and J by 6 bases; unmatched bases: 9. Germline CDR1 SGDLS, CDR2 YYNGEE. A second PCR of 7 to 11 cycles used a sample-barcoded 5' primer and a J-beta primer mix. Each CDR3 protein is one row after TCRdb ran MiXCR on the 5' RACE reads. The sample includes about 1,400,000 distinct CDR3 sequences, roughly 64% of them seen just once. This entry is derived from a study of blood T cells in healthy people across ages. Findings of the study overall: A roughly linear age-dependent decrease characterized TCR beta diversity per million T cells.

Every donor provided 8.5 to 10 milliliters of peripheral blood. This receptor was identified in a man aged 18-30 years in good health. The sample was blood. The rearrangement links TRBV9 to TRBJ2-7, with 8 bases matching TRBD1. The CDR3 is CASSIGGQGSEQYF. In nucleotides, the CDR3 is TGTGCCAGCAGCATAGGAGGACAGGGCAGCGAGCAGTACTTC.